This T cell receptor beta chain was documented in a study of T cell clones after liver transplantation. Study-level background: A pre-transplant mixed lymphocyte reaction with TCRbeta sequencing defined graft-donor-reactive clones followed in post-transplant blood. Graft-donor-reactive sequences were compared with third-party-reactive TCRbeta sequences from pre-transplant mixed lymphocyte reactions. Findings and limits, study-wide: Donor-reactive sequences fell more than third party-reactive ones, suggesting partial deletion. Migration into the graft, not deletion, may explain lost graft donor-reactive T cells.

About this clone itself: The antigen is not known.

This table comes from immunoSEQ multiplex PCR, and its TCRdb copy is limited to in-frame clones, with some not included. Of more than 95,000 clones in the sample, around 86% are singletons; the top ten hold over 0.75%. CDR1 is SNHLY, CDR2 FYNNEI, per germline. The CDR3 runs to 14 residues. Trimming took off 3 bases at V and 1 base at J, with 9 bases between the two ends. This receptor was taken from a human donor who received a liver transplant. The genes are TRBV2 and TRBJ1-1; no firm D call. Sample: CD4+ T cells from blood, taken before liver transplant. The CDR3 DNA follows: TGTGCCAGCAGTGATCAGTCTTCGAACACTGAAGCTTTCTTT. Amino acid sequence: CASSDQSSNTEAFF.